These 13 T cell receptor beta chains originate from one sample sequenced in a study of T-cell memory formation after mild COVID-19. TCRdb itself ran the 5' RACE reads through MiXCR, one entry per CDR3 protein. The sample has 430,000 or so distinct CDR3 sequences, 20% to 30% seen once. The sequencing input was PBMCs or a T cell subset sorted from them (not recorded which). The receptors originated from an adult woman who had mild COVID-19 (a few samples of this study predate the infection). Cell type and time point are not known.

V and J are TRBV7-6 and TRBJ1-2, with TRBD1 matching 7 bases. Trimming at V came to 5 bases and at J to 4 bases, leaving 13 bases not matched to a gene. The length of the CDR3 is 16 residues. Germline V lookup: CDR1 SGHVS, CDR2 FNYEAQ. The CDR3 DNA reads as TGTGCCAGCAGCACGCTACAGGGGCCTGGGTCCTATGGCTACACCTTC. Translating gives CASSTLQGPGSYGYTF.

The table lists this clonotype with a few counts. J is TRBJ2-1 and V is TRBV11-3; 8 bases agree with TRBD1. This CDR3 region has 13 residues. Germline CDR1 reads SGHNT; CDR2 reads YENEEA. The ends lost 5 bases at V and 7 bases at J; junction bases unmatched: 4. CDR3 amino acids: CASSRQGQNEQFF. The CDR3 nucleotides read TGTGCCAGCAGCCGACAGGGGCAGAATGAGCAGTTCTTC.

The chain links TRBV12-3 or TRBV12-4 to TRBJ2-1; tentatively, D is TRBD1 or TRBD2 (5 bases each). CDR3 size: 14 residues. V lost 2 bases to trimming and J lost 9 bases, with 14 bases between them. In DNA, the CDR3 is TGTGCCAGCAGTTTATTGGGGAATGGGGGTGAGCAGTTCTTC. Protein sequence: CASSLLGNGGEQFF.

This clonotype appeared a few times. This chain connects TRBV29-1 to TRBJ1-1; D gene ambiguous. Germline V CDR1 and CDR2: SQVTM, ANQGSEA. The CDR3 covers 14 residues. Between the trimmed V and J ends, which lost 4 bases and 0 bases, there was a span of 12 bases. The CDR3 spells CSVGDPRLNTEAFF. The CDR3 DNA sequence: TGCAGCGTTGGAGATCCGAGATTGAACACTGAAGCTTTCTTT.

This chain connects TRBV29-1 to TRBJ1-2, with TRBD1 matching over 9 bases. Germline lookup yields CDR1 SQVTM and CDR2 ANQGSEA. The length of the CDR3 is 18 residues. Losses at the gene ends were 5 bases for V and 2 bases for J; bases not matched to a gene: 18. The CDR3 loop is CSVSNLQGASSRNYGYTF. In DNA form, the CDR3 reads TGCAGCGTTTCTAACCTACAGGGGGCGAGTTCGAGGAACTATGGCTACACCTTC. The variable domain in full, completed from reference TRBV29-1 and TRBJ1-2, reads SAVISQKPSRDICQRGTSLTIQCQVDSQVTMMFWYRQQPGQSLTLIATANQGSEATYESGFVIDKFPISRPNLTFSTLTVSNMSPEDSSIYLCSVSNLQGASSRNYGYTFGSGTRLTVV.

This rearrangement joins TRBV5-5 to TRBJ1-3; no clear D gene. CDR3 size: 18 residues. Trimming pared 0 bases from V and 1 base from J, leaving 17 bases between. Per germline, CDR1 SGHKS and CDR2 YYEKEE (reference sequence). The CDR3 is CASSLDLRGDLSGNTIYF. In nucleotides, the CDR3 is TGTGCCAGCAGCTTGGATTTGCGCGGGGATCTTTCTGGAAACACCATATATTTT.

This chain uses TRBV7-9 with TRBJ1-2, with D possibly matching TRBD1 (5 bases). Per germline, CDR1 SEHNR and CDR2 FQNEAQ (reference sequence). The ends were cut back, 6 bases at V and 8 bases at J, with 37 bases in the middle. CDR3 length equals 20 residues. CDR3 protein: CASSYLGIIAQGNPEDGYTF. The CDR3 region has the DNA TGTGCCAGCAGTTATTTGGGGATTATTGCGCAGGGTAACCCTGAAGACGGCTACACCTTC.

This chain uses TRBV20-1 with TRBJ2-3; 10 nucleotides match TRBD2. Germline lookup yields CDR1 DFQATT and CDR2 SNEGSKA (reference sequence). This CDR3 comprises 16 residues. Trimming removed 4 bases from V and 1 base from J; junction bases left unmatched: 8. CDR3 region: CSANPRTSGRTDTQYF. The CDR3 DNA follows: TGCAGTGCTAACCCTCGGACTAGCGGACGCACAGATACGCAGTATTTT.

V gene TRBV20-1 combines with J gene TRBJ2-1; 12 nucleotides agree with TRBD2. This CDR3 spans 13 amino acids. With V trimmed by 3 bases and J by 12 bases, 6 bases remained unmatched. The germline V gene encodes CDR1 DFQATT and CDR2 SNEGSKA (reference sequence). CDR3 bases: TGCAGTGCTAGCCCTAGCGGGAGGGAAGCGCAGTTCTTC. Translation: CSASPSGREAQFF.

This chain links TRBV9 with TRBJ2-7; D could derive from TRBD1 or TRBD2 (5 bases each). Trimming stripped 0 bases from V and 7 bases from J, with 32 bases between. The germline V gene encodes CDR1 SGDLS and CDR2 YYNGEE. The CDR3 extends over 20 amino acids. CDR3 DNA: TGTGCCAGCAGCGTAGCTGAATGGTTAGGGTTTGGTATTTCGAGGGGTGAGCAGTACTTC. Amino acid sequence: CASSVAEWLGFGISRGEQYF.

This clonotype appeared a few times. This chain links TRBV15 with TRBJ2-2; 9 bases fit TRBD1. Germline lookup yields CDR1 LNHNV and CDR2 YYDKDF (reference sequence). Trimming removed 4 bases from V and 5 bases from J; junction bases left unmatched: 8. CDR3 length: 16 amino acids. CDR3 nucleotide sequence: TGTGCCACCAGCATACGGGACAGGGTGGGAACCGGGGAGCTGTTTTTT. Protein: CATSIRDRVGTGELFF.

For this clonotype: At one end the junction does not follow the germline gene, possibly because of a read error. The CDR3 loop reads CASSLSDAGNPNF. The CDR3 DNA sequence: TGTGCCAGCAGCTTATCTGATGCGGGAAACCCTAATTTT. The chain recombines TRBV7-9 with TRBJ1-3, with D unclear. The germline CDR1 and CDR2 sequences are SEHNR and FQNEAQ (reference sequence). The CDR3 totals 13 residues.

This clonotype was observed a handful of times. The chain recombines TRBV29-1 with TRBJ2-4; 15 bases align to TRBD2. With 4 bases clipped from V and 6 bases from J, the junction kept 7 bases outside the gene matches. Germline CDR1 is SQVTM and CDR2 is ANQGSEA. This CDR3 has 16 residues. CDR3 residues: CSVAVPGLAGGNIQYF. The CDR3 nucleotides are TGCAGCGTTGCCGTGCCGGGACTAGCGGGAGGAAACATTCAGTACTTC.